The 24 T cell receptor beta chains presented below share a single source sample, sequenced in a study of breast tumors, draining lymph nodes, adjacent tissues. TCRdb passed the multiplex PCR reads through MiXCR, listing each CDR3 protein once. The table has 250,000 or so distinct CDR3 sequences, 30% seen once. Axillary draining lymph nodes of breast cancer patients supplied the node samples. The source material was axillary lymph node tissue. The receptors stem from a female donor with breast cancer. Some clones in this sample may be carry-over from other donors' samples.

This clonotype was seen many times. This chain joins TRBV19 and TRBJ2-1; TRBD2 aligns across 9 bases. The length of the CDR3 is 13 residues. Trimming cost V 8 bases and J 6 bases; bases outside gene matches: 5. Germline-derived CDR1 and CDR2 are LNHDA and SQIVND (reference sequence). CDR3 sequence (DNA): TGTGCCAGTCACCTAGCGGGAAGCAATGAGCAGTTCTTC. It yields the protein CASHLAGSNEQFF. Full variable domain (outside the CDR3, taken from reference TRBV19 and TRBJ2-1): DGGITQSPKYLFRKEGQNVTLSCEQNLNHDAMYWYRQDPGQGLRLIYYSQIVNDFQKGDIAEGYSVSREKKESFPLTVTSAQKNPTAFYLCASHLAGSNEQFFGPGTRLTVL.

This clonotype was seen repeatedly, ten times or more. V usage is TRBV5-5 and J usage is TRBJ1-2; D is unclear. Germline CDR1 and CDR2: SGHKS and YYEKEE (reference sequence). Trimming cost V 4 bases and J 0 bases, with 13 bases left between them. The CDR3 contains 15 residues. CDR3 bases: TGTGCCAGCAGCCCTGACGGGTACGCTAACTATGGCTACACCTTC. It translates to CASSPDGYANYGYTF.

Notes on this clonotype: A single base separates this from a much larger clone, so it may be a read error. The V call is TRBV4-2, the J call TRBJ2-7; TRBD2 matches at 8 bases. Germline V gene lookup returns CDR1 LGHNA and CDR2 YNFKEQ. J lost 5 bases, V lost 5 bases, and 8 bases had no gene match. The CDR3 covers 14 residues. The CDR3 sequence is CASSVESGSHEQYF. As DNA, the CDR3 is TGTGCCAGCAGCGTCGAGAGCGGGAGCCACGAGCAGTACTTC.

In its sample, this clonotype was seen many times. V and J are TRBV30 and TRBJ2-7, with TRBD2 matching over 7 bases. V was clipped by 1 base and J by 1 base; unmatched bases: 4. CDR3 length: 14 amino acids. CDR1 is GTSNPN and CDR2 is SVGIG in the germline V gene (reference sequence). As DNA, the CDR3 is TGTGCCTGGAGTGCGGCTAGCGGATCCTACGAGCAGTACTTC. Protein: CAWSAASGSYEQYF.

This clonotype was detected many times. The rearrangement links TRBV2 to TRBJ1-5; 8 bases line up with TRBD1. V lost 6 bases to trimming and J lost 0 bases; unmatched junction nucleotides: 4. Germline CDR1 is SNHLY and CDR2 is FYNNEI. This CDR3 contains 15 residues. The DNA of the CDR3 is TGTGCCAGCAGGCCTGACAGGGGTAGCAATCAGCCCCAGCATTTT. Amino acid sequence: CASRPDRGSNQPQHF.

Notes on this clonotype: Because it lacks the conserved phenylalanine or tryptophan at the end, this CDR3 is likely a read error. The CDR3 protein is CASSLTAGVTNNEQFS. The CDR3 DNA sequence: TGTGCCAGTAGTCTCACAGCGGGAGTAACGAACAATGAGCAGTTCTCC. This sequence joins TRBV19 and TRBJ2-1; TRBD2 matches at 8 bases. Germline-derived CDR1 and CDR2 are LNHDA and SQIVND (reference sequence). The CDR3 sequence is 16 residues long. V dropped 5 bases and J dropped 5; count of bases not matched to a gene: 11.

This clonotype was counted only a few times. A read error is possible here, since a much larger clone lies one base away. The genes are TRBV20-1 and TRBJ2-7; no reliable D call. Germline V lookup: CDR1 DFQATT, CDR2 SNEGSKA (reference sequence). CDR3 size: 11 residues. The CDR3 sequence: CSPTSSYEQSF. The CDR3 nucleotides read TGCAGCCCGACGAGCTCCTACGAGCAGTCCTTC.

This clonotype was seen repeatedly, ten times or more. The chain couples TRBV7-8 to TRBJ2-7; 9 bases match TRBD1. V dropped 2 bases and J dropped 5; count of bases not matched to a gene: 4. The germline V gene has CDR1 SGHVS and CDR2 FQNEAQ. This CDR3 comprises 14 residues. Written as DNA, the CDR3 is TGTGCCAGCAGCTTAAGGGACAGGGTCCACGAGCAGTACTTC. The encoded protein is CASSLRDRVHEQYF.

Many counts were recorded for this clonotype. V is TRBV29-1 and J is TRBJ2-5; D perhaps matches TRBD1 (5 bases). Germline V gene data show CDR1 as SQVTM and CDR2 as ANQGSEA. Trimming removed 4 bases at V and 2 bases at J, with 11 bases between. The CDR3 has 13 amino acids. As DNA, the CDR3 is TGCAGCGTTGGGACATCGACTCAAGAGACCCAGTACTTC. Translating it yields CSVGTSTQETQYF.

With respect to this clonotype: Being one base from a much bigger clone, this may be a read error. The DNA of the CDR3 is TGCAGTGCTAGGCGGGACGTCGGCACAGCTACGCAGTATTTT. Its translation is CSARRDVGTATQYF. V gene TRBV20-1 combines with J gene TRBJ2-3, with D perhaps matching TRBD2 (6 bases). This CDR3 is 14 amino acids long. Germline V lookup: CDR1 DFQATT, CDR2 SNEGSKA (reference sequence).

This clonotype has a count of ten or more. The V gene is TRBV5-1, the J gene TRBJ2-7; TRBD1 aligns across 11 bases. CDR1 is SGHRS, CDR2 YFSETQ, per germline. The ends lost 4 bases at V and 4 bases at J; junction bases unmatched: 4. The CDR3 contains 14 residues. The CDR3 DNA is TGCGCCAGCAGCGCGGGACAGGGGGGGTACGAGCAGTACTTC. Its protein is CASSAGQGGYEQYF.

The table lists this clonotype with many counts. The genes are TRBV12-3 or TRBV12-4 and TRBJ1-5; D ambiguous. The CDR3 length is 12 residues. Trimming took 7 bases from V and 6 from J, leaving 10 bases between them. The CDR3 region has the DNA TGTGCCAGCAAATACTCCGGTCAGCCCCAGCATTTT. This encodes CASKYSGQPQHF.

J is TRBJ2-3 and V is TRBV12-3 or TRBV12-4, with D tentatively TRBD1 or TRBD2 (5 bases each). V dropped 6 bases and J dropped 2 bases, with 15 bases sitting between them. The CDR3 has 15 residues. As DNA, the CDR3 is TGTGCCAGCAGCTTCACGCCGGGACCCACAGATACGCAGTATTTT. Amino acid sequence: CASSFTPGPTDTQYF.

The table lists this clonotype with many counts. The chain uses TRBV19 and TRBJ1-2; possible D gene TRBD1, 5 bases. CDR3 length: 13 amino acids. V gave up 2 bases and J gave up 7 bases, with 11 bases separating them. CDR1 is LNHDA, CDR2 SQIVND, per germline (reference sequence). The CDR3: CASSIRGSGGYTF. CDR3 in DNA: TGTGCCAGTAGTATAAGGGGATCTGGTGGCTACACCTTC.

This clonotype came up a few times. A much larger clone differs from this one at a single base, so this may be a read error. This chain uses TRBV19 with TRBJ2-1, with D uncertain. Looked up from germline, CDR1 is LNHDA and CDR2 is SQIVND (reference sequence). V lost 6 bases and J lost 2, with 14 bases in between. The CDR3 loop spans 15 amino acids. Written as DNA, the CDR3 is TGTGCCAGTAGCCAACGGCGGCCCACCTACAATGAGCAGTTCTTC. Its protein product is CASSQRRPTYNEQFF.

CDR3 in amino acids: CASSQALSSYEQYF. The CDR3 coding sequence is TGTGCCAGCAGCCAAGCGCTGAGCTCCTACGAGCAGTACTTC. The chain recombines TRBV3-1 with TRBJ2-7; D is undetermined. Deletions cut 1 base from V and 0 bases from J, with 7 bases between. This CDR3 has 14 residues. CDR1 is LGHDT and CDR2 is YNNKEL in the germline V gene (reference sequence).

This clonotype was counted many times. The chain uses TRBV3-1 and TRBJ1-6; D ambiguous. The V end was cut by 4 bases, the J end by 0 bases, with 7 bases between. The CDR3 extends over 15 amino acids. CDR1 is LGHDT, CDR2 YNNKEL, per germline (reference sequence). As DNA, the CDR3 is TGTGCCAGCAGCCCTGCGGGCTCCTATAATTCACCCCTCCACTTT. Translation gives CASSPAGSYNSPLHF.

This clonotype was detected a few times. The rearrangement joins TRBV30 to TRBJ1-4; possibly TRBD1 for D (5 bases). Germline CDR1 is GTSNPN and CDR2 is SVGIG (reference sequence). Deletions cut 0 bases from V and 5 bases from J, with 19 bases between. The length of the CDR3 is 17 residues. The CDR3 DNA sequence: TGTGCCTGGAGTGTGAAGCCCCCAACAGGTGTCAATGAAAAACTGTTTTTT. It codes for CAWSVKPPTGVNEKLFF.

This clonotype was counted ten times or more. CDR3 region: CASQQGRGPDTQYF. The CDR3 DNA sequence: TGTGCCAGTCAACAGGGTCGGGGCCCAGATACGCAGTATTTT. The V and J genes are TRBV19 and TRBJ2-3, with D maybe TRBD1 (6 bases). This CDR3 spans 14 amino acids. Between the trimmed V and J ends, which lost 8 bases and 4 bases, there was a span of 16 bases. Looked up from germline, CDR1 is LNHDA and CDR2 is SQIVND (reference sequence).

Remarks on this clonotype: It may be a read error: a sequence one base away is much more abundant. A read error is likely, as this CDR3 ends without the conserved phenylalanine or tryptophan. CDR3 sequence reads: CASSLGPSYNEQFI. DNA of the CDR3: TGTGCCAGCAGCTTAGGACCCTCCTACAATGAGCAGTTCATC. V is TRBV5-4 and J is TRBJ2-1; D unclear. This CDR3 spans 14 amino acids. The V gene's germline CDR1 is SGHNT and CDR2 YYREEE (reference sequence). V lost 2 bases and J 0 bases, leaving 6 bases between the germline ends.

The gene calls are TRBV20-1 and TRBJ2-5; 9 nucleotides align to TRBD1. The length of the CDR3 is 15 residues. Germline CDR1 DFQATT, CDR2 SNEGSKA (reference sequence). V trimming: 3 bases; J trimming: 6 bases; junction bases outside the gene matches: 11. The CDR3 sequence is CSASTTGGRGQTQYF. The CDR3 DNA sequence: TGCAGTGCTAGTACTACAGGGGGCAGAGGACAGACCCAGTACTTC.

This clonotype was seen at least ten times. The chain joins TRBV10-3 to TRBJ2-3; D remains ambiguous. Per germline, CDR1 ENHRY and CDR2 SYGVKD. CDR3 length equals 15 residues. Trimming removed 6 bases from V and 1 base from J, with 14 bases in between. The CDR3 protein is CAISEQKTGTDTQYF. CDR3 nucleotides: TGTGCCATCAGCGAGCAGAAAACCGGCACAGATACGCAGTATTTT.

On this clonotype: An end of the junction does not agree with germline; a read error may underlie this. The chain joins TRBV5-1 to TRBJ2-7; 13 bases agree with TRBD2. Germline CDR1 and CDR2: SGHRS and YFSETQ. CDR3 length: 15 amino acids. The CDR3 protein is CASSLGLAGADEQHF. In DNA, the CDR3 is TGCGCCAGCAGCCTCGGACTAGCGGGAGCGGACGAGCAGCACTTC.

This clonotype came up many times. The chain links TRBV9 to TRBJ1-4; D might be TRBD1 (5 bases). This CDR3 is 16 amino acids long. V lost 3 bases, J lost 3 bases, and 15 bases lay in between. The germline CDR1 and CDR2 sequences are SGDLS and YYNGEE. The CDR3 region has the DNA TGTGCCAGCAGCGCCGGGGGTGGGGCAGCTAATGAAAAACTGTTTTTT. As protein: CASSAGGGAANEKLFF.